This T cell receptor beta chain emerged from a study of CD8 T cells in ankylosing spondylitis. Many counts were recorded for this clonotype. Its matching antigen is unknown. TCRdb re-called the 5' RACE reads with MiXCR, one entry per CDR3 protein. The sample shows 500,000 to 650,000 distinct CDR3 sequences, approximately 5% of them seen only once. Notes on the study in general: Clones that were linked to disease were CD8+ and were relatively rare in peripheral blood. The study identified a TCR beta motif of 7 or 8 highly homologous variants that appeared characteristic of ankylosing spondylitis blood.

Sequencing was done on a sample of blood, either unsorted or a sorted T cell fraction (not recorded which). This receptor was obtained from a male donor with ankylosing spondylitis.

In nucleotides, the CDR3 is TGTGCCAGCAGCCATTACGAGGGAGGCAGCAATCAGCCCCAGCATTTT. It translates to CASSHYEGGSNQPQHF. The chain carries TRBV4-2 and TRBJ1-5; D not certain. The V gene lost 3 bases and the J gene lost 1 base, with 13 bases spanning the gap. Germline-derived CDR1 and CDR2 are LGHNA and YNFKEQ. The CDR3 sequence is 16 residues long.